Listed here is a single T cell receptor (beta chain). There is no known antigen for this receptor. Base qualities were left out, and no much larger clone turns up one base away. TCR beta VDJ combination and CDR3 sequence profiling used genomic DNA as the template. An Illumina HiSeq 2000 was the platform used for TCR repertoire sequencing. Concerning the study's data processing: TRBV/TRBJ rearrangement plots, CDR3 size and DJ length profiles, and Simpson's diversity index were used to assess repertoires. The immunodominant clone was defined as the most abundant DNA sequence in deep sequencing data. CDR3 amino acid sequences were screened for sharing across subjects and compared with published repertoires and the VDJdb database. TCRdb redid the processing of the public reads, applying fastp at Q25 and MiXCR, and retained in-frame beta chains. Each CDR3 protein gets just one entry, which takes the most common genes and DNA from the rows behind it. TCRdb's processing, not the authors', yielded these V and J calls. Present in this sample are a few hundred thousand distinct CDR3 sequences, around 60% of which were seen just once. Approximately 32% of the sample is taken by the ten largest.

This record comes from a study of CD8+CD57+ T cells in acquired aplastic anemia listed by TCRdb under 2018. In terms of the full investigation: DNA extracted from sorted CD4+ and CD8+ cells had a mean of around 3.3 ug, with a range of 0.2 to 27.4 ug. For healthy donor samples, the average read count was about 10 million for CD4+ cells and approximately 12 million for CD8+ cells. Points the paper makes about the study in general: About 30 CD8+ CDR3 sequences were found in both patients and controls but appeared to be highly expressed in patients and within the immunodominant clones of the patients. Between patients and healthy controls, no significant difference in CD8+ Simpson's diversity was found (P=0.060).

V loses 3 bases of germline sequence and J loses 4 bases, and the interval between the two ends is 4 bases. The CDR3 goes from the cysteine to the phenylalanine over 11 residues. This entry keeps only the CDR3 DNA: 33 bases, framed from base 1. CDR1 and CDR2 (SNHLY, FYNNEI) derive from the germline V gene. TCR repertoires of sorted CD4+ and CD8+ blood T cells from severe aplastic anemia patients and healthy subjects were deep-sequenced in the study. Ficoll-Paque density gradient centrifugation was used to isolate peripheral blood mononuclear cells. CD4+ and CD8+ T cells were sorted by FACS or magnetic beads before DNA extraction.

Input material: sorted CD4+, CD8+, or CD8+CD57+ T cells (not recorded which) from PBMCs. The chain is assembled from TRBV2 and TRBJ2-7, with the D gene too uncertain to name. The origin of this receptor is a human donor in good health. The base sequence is TGTGCCAGCAGTGAGTTGTACGAGCAGTACTTC. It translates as CASSELYEQYF.